This T cell receptor (beta chain) is drawn from a study of T-cell reconstitution after alpha-beta-depleted transplantation in children. This clonotype was picked up many times. During its preparation, the TCRbeta library received unique molecular identifiers. TCRdb itself ran the PCR reads through MiXCR, one entry per CDR3 protein. The data show over 45,000 distinct CDR3 sequences, with over 4.5% seen just once and over 30% held by the top ten. Germline-derived CDR1 and CDR2 are SGHVS and FQNEAQ. This CDR3 has 14 residues. The V and J ends lost 1 base and 3 bases respectively, with 10 bases between them.

The sequence derives from a female patient aged 2-10 years who had a stem cell transplant for aplastic anemia, so the T cells may come from the graft donor. The chain combines TRBV7-8 with TRBJ2-7; D could derive from TRBD1 or TRBD2 (5 bases each). The sample consisted of PBMCs, mostly from graft donor cells, taken 60 days after TCRalphabeta/CD19-depleted stem cell transplant. The CDR3 region is CASSLGGFLYEQYF. The CDR3 region has the DNA TGTGCCAGCAGCTTAGGGGGGTTCCTCTACGAGCAGTACTTC.